This note documents a single T cell receptor (beta chain) sequence. Antigen: not known. Using a J-beta primer mix together with a sample-barcoded 5' primer, a second PCR was run for about 6 to 11 cycles. TCRdb processed the 5' RACE reads anew with MiXCR; each CDR3 protein has one entry. The sample comprises some 1.7 million distinct CDR3 sequences, roughly 27% of which are singletons, and more than 6% rests with the top ten. Caucasian, healthy and from Russia, the donors were aged between about 6 and 90. This sample is drawn from a study of blood T cells in healthy people across ages. Study overall: The template switching approach captured approximately one barcoded beta molecule for every two T cells.

General observations from the study: Both naive CD4+ cell counts and diversity were greater in long-lived donors than in aged donors.

The CDR3 loop spans 12 amino acids. CDR1 is LGHDT, CDR2 YNNKEL, per germline (reference sequence). The V and J ends lost 1 base and 9 bases respectively, with 6 bases between them. The TCR originated in a woman in her 30s in good health. Sequenced input: blood. This chain joins TRBV3-1 and TRBJ1-4; no clear D. This chain's CDR3 is CASSQASQKLFF. The DNA for the CDR3 is TGTGCCAGCAGCCAAGCGTCACAAAAACTGTTTTTT.